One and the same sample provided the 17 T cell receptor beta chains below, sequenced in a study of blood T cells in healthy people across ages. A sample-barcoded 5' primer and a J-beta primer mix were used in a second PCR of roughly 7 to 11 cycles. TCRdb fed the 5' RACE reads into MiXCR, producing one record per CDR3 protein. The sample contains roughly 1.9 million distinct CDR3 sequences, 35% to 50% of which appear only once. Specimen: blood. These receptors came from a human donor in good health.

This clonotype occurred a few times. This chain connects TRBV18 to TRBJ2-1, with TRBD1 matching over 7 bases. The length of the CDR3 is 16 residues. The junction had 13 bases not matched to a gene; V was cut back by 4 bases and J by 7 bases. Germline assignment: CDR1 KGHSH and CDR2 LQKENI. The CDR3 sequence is CASSRNPGQSLNEQFF. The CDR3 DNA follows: TGTGCCAGCTCACGGAATCCGGGACAGAGTTTAAATGAGCAGTTCTTC.

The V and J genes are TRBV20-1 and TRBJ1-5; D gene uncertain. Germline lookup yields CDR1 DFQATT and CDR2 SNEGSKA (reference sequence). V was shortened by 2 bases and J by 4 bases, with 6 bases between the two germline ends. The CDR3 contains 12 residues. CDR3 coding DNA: TGCAGTGCTAGACCCCCTAATCAGCCCCAGCATTTT. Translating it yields CSARPPNQPQHF.

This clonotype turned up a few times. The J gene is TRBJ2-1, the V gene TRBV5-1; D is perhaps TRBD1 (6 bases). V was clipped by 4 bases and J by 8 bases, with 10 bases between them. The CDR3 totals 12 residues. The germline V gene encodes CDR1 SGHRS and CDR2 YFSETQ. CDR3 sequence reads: CASSEQGHEQFF. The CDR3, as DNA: TGCGCCAGCAGCGAACAGGGCCATGAGCAGTTCTTC.

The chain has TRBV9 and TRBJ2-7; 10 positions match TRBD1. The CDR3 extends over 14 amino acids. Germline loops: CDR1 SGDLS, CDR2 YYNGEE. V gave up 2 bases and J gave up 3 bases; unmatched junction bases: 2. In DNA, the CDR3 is TGTGCCAGCAGCGTGACAGGGGGCGACTACGAGCAGTACTTC. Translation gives CASSVTGGDYEQYF.

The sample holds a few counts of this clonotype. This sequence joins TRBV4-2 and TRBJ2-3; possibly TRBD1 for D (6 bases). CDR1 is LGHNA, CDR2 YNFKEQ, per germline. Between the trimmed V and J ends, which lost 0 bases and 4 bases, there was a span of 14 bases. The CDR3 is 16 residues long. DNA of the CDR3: TGTGCCAGCAGCCAAGATGGCCAGGGGATTTCAGATACGCAGTATTTT. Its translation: CASSQDGQGISDTQYF.

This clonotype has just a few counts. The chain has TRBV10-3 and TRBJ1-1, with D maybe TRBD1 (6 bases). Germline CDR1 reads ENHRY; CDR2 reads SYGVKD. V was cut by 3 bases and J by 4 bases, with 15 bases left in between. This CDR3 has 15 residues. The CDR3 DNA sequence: TGTGCCATCAGTGAATCACAGGGCTTTGGCACTGAAGCTTTCTTT. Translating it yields CAISESQGFGTEAFF.

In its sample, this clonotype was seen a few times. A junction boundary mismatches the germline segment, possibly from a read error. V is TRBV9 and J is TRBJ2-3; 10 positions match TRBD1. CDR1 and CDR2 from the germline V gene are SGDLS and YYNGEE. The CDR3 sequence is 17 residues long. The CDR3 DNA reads TGTGCCAGCAGCGGAAGCGACGGGACAGGGGTCACAGATGCGCAGTATTTT. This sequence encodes CASSGSDGTGVTDAQYF.

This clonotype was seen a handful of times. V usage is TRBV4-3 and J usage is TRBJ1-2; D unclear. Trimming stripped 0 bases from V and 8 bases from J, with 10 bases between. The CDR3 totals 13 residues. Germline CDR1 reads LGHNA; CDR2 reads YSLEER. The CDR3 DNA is TGCGCCAGCAGCCAAGAAATGCGAGGAGGCTACACCTTC. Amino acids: CASSQEMRGGYTF.

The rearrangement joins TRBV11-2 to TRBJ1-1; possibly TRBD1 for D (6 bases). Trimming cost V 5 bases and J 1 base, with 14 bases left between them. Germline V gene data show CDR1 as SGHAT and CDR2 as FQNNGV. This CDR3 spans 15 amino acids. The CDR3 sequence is CASSLKGVANTEAFF. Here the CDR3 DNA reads TGTGCCAGCAGCCTAAAGGGGGTGGCGAACACTGAAGCTTTCTTT.

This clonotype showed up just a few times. DNA of the CDR3: TGCAGCGTTGAAAGGGGTGGCTACACCTTC. Residues: CSVERGGYTF. V and J are TRBV29-1 and TRBJ1-2; maybe TRBD1 (5 bases). Trimming pared 2 bases from V and 7 bases from J, leaving 5 bases between. CDR1 is SQVTM and CDR2 is ANQGSEA in the germline V gene. The CDR3 is made up of 10 amino acids. Complete variable domain (other parts from reference TRBV29-1 and TRBJ1-2): SAVISQKPSRDICQRGTSLTIQCQVDSQVTMMFWYRQQPGQSLTLIATANQGSEATYESGFVIDKFPISRPNLTFSTLTVSNMSPEDSSIYLCSVERGGYTFGSGTRLTVV.

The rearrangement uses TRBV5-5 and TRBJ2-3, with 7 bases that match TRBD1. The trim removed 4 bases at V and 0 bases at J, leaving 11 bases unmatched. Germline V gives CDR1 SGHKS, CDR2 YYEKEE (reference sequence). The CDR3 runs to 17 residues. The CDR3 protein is CASSRKRQGASTDTQYF. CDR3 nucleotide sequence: TGTGCCAGCAGCCGTAAACGACAGGGCGCTAGCACAGATACGCAGTATTTT.

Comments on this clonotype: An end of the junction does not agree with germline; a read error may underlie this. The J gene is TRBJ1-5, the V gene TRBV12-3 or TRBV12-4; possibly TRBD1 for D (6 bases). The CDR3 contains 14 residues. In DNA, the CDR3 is TGTGCCAGCAGTCCAAGGGGGGGGAATCAGCCCCCGCATTTT. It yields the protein CASSPRGGNQPPHF.

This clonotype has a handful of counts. The CDR3 DNA sequence: TGTGCCACCCGAAAGGGGGCGTGGACAGATACGCAGTATTTT. Translation: CATRKGAWTDTQYF. V gene TRBV24-1 combines with J gene TRBJ2-3; TRBD1 matches at 7 bases. The CDR3 extends over 14 amino acids. Germline V CDR1 and CDR2: KGHDR, SFDVKD. The V segment lost 9 bases and the J segment 3 bases; nucleotides outside the gene matches: 8.

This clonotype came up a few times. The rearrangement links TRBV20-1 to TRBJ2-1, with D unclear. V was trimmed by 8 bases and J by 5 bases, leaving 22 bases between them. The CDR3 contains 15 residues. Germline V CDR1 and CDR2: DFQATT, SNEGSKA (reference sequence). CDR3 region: CSILRASPSNNEQFF. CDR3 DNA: TGCAGTATTCTCCGGGCTAGTCCTAGTAACAATGAGCAGTTCTTC.

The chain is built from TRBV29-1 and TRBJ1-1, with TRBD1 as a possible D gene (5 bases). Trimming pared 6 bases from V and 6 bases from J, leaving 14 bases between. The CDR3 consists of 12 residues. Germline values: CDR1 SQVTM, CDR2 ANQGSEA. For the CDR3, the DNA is TGCAGCGTCGTTTCGGGGGACGCTGAAGCTTTCTTT. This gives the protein CSVVSGDAEAFF.

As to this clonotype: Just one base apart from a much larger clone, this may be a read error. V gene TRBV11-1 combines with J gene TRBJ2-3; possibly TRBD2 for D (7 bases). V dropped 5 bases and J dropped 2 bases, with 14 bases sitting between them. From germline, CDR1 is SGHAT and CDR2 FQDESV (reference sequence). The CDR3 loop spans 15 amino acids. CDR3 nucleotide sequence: TGTGCCAGCAGCCCACGCGGGGGCCACACAGATACGCAGTATTTT. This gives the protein CASSPRGGHTDTQYF.

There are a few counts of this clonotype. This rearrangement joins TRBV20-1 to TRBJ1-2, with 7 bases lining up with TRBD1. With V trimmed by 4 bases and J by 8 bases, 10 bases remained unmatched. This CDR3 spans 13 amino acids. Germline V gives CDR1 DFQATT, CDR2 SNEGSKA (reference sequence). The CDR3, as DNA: TGCAGTGCTAAACCACAGGGGACGTGGGGCTACACCTTC. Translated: CSAKPQGTWGYTF.